The TCR beta chain under discussion was sequenced for a study of lymphopenia after photon versus proton radiotherapy. The study, taken as a whole, reports: Survival link was tested only in deceased patients; proton benefit remains a possibility. Post-nadir diversity loss with photons came from oligoclonal expansion, particularly CD8+ Temra cells.

Germline V gene sequence: CDR1 SGHNT, CDR2 YYREEE (reference sequence). CDR3 length equals 17 residues. The V end lost 4 bases, the J end lost 4 bases, and 23 bases lay between the germline ends. Clones were sequenced by immunoSEQ multiplex PCR, and TCRdb holds only the in-frame ones, with some missing. Of around 33,000 clones listed, about 91% are singletons. The table lists this clone with a count of one. Its antigen remains unidentified. This clonotype originated in a woman aged 70-85 years with pancreatic cancer. Some clones in this sample may be carry-over from other donors' samples. Specimen: peripheral blood, collected from a patient treated with proton-based radiotherapy. The chain carries TRBV5-4 and TRBJ1-1, with D maybe TRBD1 (6 bases). The CDR3 DNA reads TGTGCCAGCAGCCCCGGGCGGGGTCGGGGGGCTGGCACTGAAGCTTTCTTT. Translated: CASSPGRGRGAGTEAFF.